A single TCR beta chain is shown here with its context. There is no known antigen for this receptor. Base qualities were left out, and no much larger clone turns up one base away. Collaborating institutions collected whole blood in K2EDTA tubes following their own protocols. Collaborator samples were shipped for TCRbeta analysis as frozen whole blood, isolated PBMCs, or DNA extracted from either sample type. Taken from cysteine to phenylalanine, the CDR3 has 14 residues. Solely the CDR3 DNA is kept, with 42 bases framed from the first base. Trimming takes 6 bases off V and 8 bases off J; junction bases not matched to a gene: 9. Looking up the germline V gene (reference sequence) yields CDR1 LNHDA and CDR2 SQIVND. These data belong to a study of blood T cell repertoires in COVID-19 (dated by TCRdb to about 2020). About the full investigation: Samples covering the acute and convalescent phases of COVID-19 were provided by collaborators in the United States, Italy and Spain. The prospective study material was composed of cDNA or gDNA derived from T cells, B-cell-depleted T cells, or PBMCs. The dataset comprised deeply sampled blood TCRbeta repertoires from subjects exposed to, actively infected with, or recovered from COVID-19. A freely available public database, intended as a resource for researchers studying the immune response to SARS-CoV-2, is where the repertoires were released. The samples were drawn from the first 160 participants of the ongoing ImmuneRACE study and from about 1,200 subjects provided by 6 global collaborators. Sample metadata almost always included a de-identified subject ID, COVID-19 status, age in years and sex. Where available, HLA class I and class II types were obtained from metadata supplied by the sample provider rather than from assay-based typing.

The immunoSEQ Assay, a bias-controlled multiplex PCR, was used to amplify TCRbeta CDR3 regions from genomic DNA. In the authors' own workflow: The number of nucleated cells in each sample was estimated by amplification of reference gene primers within the assay. Sequence reads were collapsed and filtered to measure the absolute abundance of every unique TCRbeta CDR3 rearrangement. For each sample, productive Simpson clonality was calculated by taking the square root of Simpson's diversity index across productive rearrangements. What TCRdb holds here is the immuneACCESS table cut down to in-frame rearrangements. Part of the clones is not present; checked against another copy, under half of the missing clones reflect an unresolved V gene, and the others are unexplained. V and J calls and clone size are given by that table; D and trimming were obtained from the DNA. For this sample there are approximately 10,000 clones; 88% appear just once. Approximately 4.3% of the sample lies in the top ten.

General findings and caveats noted by the study authors: The amount of clinical and demographic metadata varied by source and participant and was provided uncurated.

The specimen sequenced was peripheral blood. The receptor chain draws on TRBV19 and TRBJ2-1, with 8 central nucleotides matching TRBD1. The clonotype was recovered from a human donor in a cohort sampled during active COVID-19. At the DNA level, the sequence is TGTGCCAGTAGCACCGGGACAGGAGGCCATGAGCAGTTCTTC. It encodes CASSTGTGGHEQFF.